The 25 T cell receptor beta chains listed next were all sequenced from one sample in a study of regulatory T cells in long-lasting Graves disease. CDR3 regions were amplified by Arm-PCR using iRepertoire HTBI primers to build TCR beta libraries. TCRdb ran MiXCR on the multiplex PCR reads and lists one entry per CDR3 protein. The sample yields 250,000 to 400,000 distinct CDR3 sequences, approximately 20% seen once. Time point described: newly diagnosed GD, antithyroid drugs for less than 3 months. The TCR library was made from RNA that had been extracted from PBMCs in TRIzol. Here the sequenced sample was peripheral blood mononuclear cells (PBMCs), taken at new diagnosis, from a patient treated with antithyroid drugs. These receptors came from a female donor with Graves disease.

In its sample, this clonotype was seen many times. The rearrangement links TRBV12-3 or TRBV12-4 to TRBJ1-2; no firm D call. The germline V and J ends were trimmed by 6 bases and 7 bases, with 18 bases remaining between them. The CDR3 loop spans 14 amino acids. The CDR3 region is CASSQGPAFGGYTF. CDR3 nucleotides: TGTGCCAGCAGCCAAGGACCGGCCTTTGGTGGCTACACCTTC.

This clonotype was recorded many times. The chain joins TRBV12-3 or TRBV12-4 to TRBJ2-5; weak D call: TRBD1 (7 bases). The CDR3 is 14 residues long. Trimming took 4 bases from V and 4 from J, leaving 13 bases between them. The CDR3 DNA sequence: TGTGCCAGCAGTTCGCAGGGGGGAGGAGAGACCCAGTACTTC. This codes for CASSSQGGGETQYF.

This clonotype was counted ten times or more. J is TRBJ2-5 and V is TRBV11-2, with no clear D. With 0 bases removed from V and 7 bases from J, the gap between germline ends came to 9 bases. The germline V gene has CDR1 SGHAT and CDR2 FQNNGV. This CDR3 has 13 residues. This CDR3 is CASSLEELGTQYF. DNA for the CDR3: TGTGCCAGCAGCTTAGAAGAGCTTGGGACCCAGTACTTC. Together with reference TRBV11-2 and TRBJ2-5, the CDR3 gives the full variable domain: EAGVAQSPRYKIIEKRQSVAFWCNPISGHATLYWYQQILGQGPKLLIQFQNNGVVDDSQLPKDRFSAERLKGVDSTLKIQPAKLEDSAVYLCASSLEELGTQYFGPGTRLLVL.

The CDR3 sequence: CAIRPGGRNTDTQYF. CDR3 coding DNA: TGTGCCATCAGGCCGGGGGGGCGGAACACAGATACGCAGTATTTT. V usage is TRBV10-3 and J usage is TRBJ2-3; the match to TRBD2 covers 8 bases. Germline trimming cut 6 bases from V and 2 bases from J; bases unmatched to any gene: 7. Looked up from germline, CDR1 is ENHRY and CDR2 is SYGVKD. The CDR3 runs to 15 residues.

The table lists this clonotype with many counts. This chain joins TRBV12-3 or TRBV12-4 and TRBJ1-3; D not certain. The V and J ends lost 4 bases and 4 bases respectively, with 5 bases between them. The CDR3 totals 12 residues. The CDR3 DNA sequence: TGTGCCAGCAGTTATCTCGGAAACACCATATATTTT. Its protein is CASSYLGNTIYF.

This clonotype was detected once. The V call is TRBV5-4, the J call TRBJ2-7; 10 positions match TRBD1. The J segment lost 3 bases and the V segment lost 9 bases, leaving 6 bases of the junction unmatched. CDR3 length: 13 residues. Germline V gene sequence: CDR1 SGHNT, CDR2 YYREEE (reference sequence). CDR3 bases: TGTGCCATAGGATGGACAGGGGGCTACGAGCAGTACTTC. It is translated as CAIGWTGGYEQYF.

This clonotype was seen repeatedly, ten times or more. The chain combines TRBV30 with TRBJ2-3; D is perhaps TRBD1 (6 bases). Germline V gene lookup returns CDR1 GTSNPN and CDR2 SVGIG (reference sequence). V gave up 4 bases and J gave up 10 bases, with 18 bases separating them. CDR3 length: 13 residues. The CDR3 nucleotides are TGTGCCTGGACGACGGGACACCTTCGTCCGCAGTATTTT. Encoded protein: CAWTTGHLRPQYF.

This clonotype came up a few times. The genes are TRBV18 and TRBJ1-3, with a weak D call TRBD1 (6 bases). The CDR3 is 15 amino acids. The germline gives CDR1 KGHSH, CDR2 LQKENI. V was trimmed by 3 bases and J by 0 bases, leaving 9 bases between them. The CDR3 spells CASSPTDSSGNTIYF. In DNA form, the CDR3 reads TGTGCCAGCTCACCGACGGACAGCTCTGGAAACACCATATATTTT.

This clonotype was seen ten or more times. The chain links TRBV7-3 to TRBJ2-1; perhaps TRBD1 as D (6 bases). Germline V gene sequence: CDR1 SGHTA, CDR2 FQGTGA. The CDR3 covers 13 residues. Trimming shortened V by 5 bases and J by 5 bases, and 10 bases separated the two germline ends. CDR3 DNA: TGTGCCAGCAGCACACAGGGAAACAATGAGCAGTTCTTC. Translating it yields CASSTQGNNEQFF.

This clonotype was seen a handful of times. The chain is built from TRBV6-2 or TRBV6-3 and TRBJ2-7; 7 bases agree with TRBD2. CDR1 MNHEY and CDR2 SVGEGT come from the germline V gene. There are 13 residues in the CDR3. V was pared by 6 bases and J by 2 bases, with 4 bases of the junction left unmatched. CDR3 sequence reads: CASSERGAYEQYF. CDR3 in DNA: TGTGCCAGCAGCGAGCGGGGCGCCTACGAGCAGTACTTC.

This clonotype has at least ten counts. This chain uses TRBV5-1 with TRBJ2-4; 12 nucleotides align to TRBD1. CDR1 SGHRS and CDR2 YFSETQ come from the germline V gene. The CDR3 is 15 amino acids. J gave up 10 bases and V 3 bases, and 8 bases lay outside the gene matches. As DNA, the CDR3 is TGCGCCAGCAGCTCGGGACAGGGGGCCTTTGGGATTCAGTACTTC. Its protein product is CASSSGQGAFGIQYF.

This clonotype has a count of ten or more. CDR3 region: CAWRFRGARTGANVLTF. The DNA of the CDR3 is TGTGCCTGGAGATTTAGGGGGGCGCGAACTGGGGCCAACGTCCTGACTTTC. This chain connects TRBV30 to TRBJ2-6; either TRBD1 or TRBD2 may fit D (6 bases each). The germline V and J ends were trimmed by 3 bases and 2 bases, with 17 bases remaining between them. The length of the CDR3 is 17 residues. Germline assignment: CDR1 GTSNPN and CDR2 SVGIG (reference sequence).

The V gene is TRBV2, the J gene TRBJ2-5; 9 bases align to TRBD2. The CDR3 extends over 15 amino acids. With V trimmed by 3 bases and J by 7 bases, 9 bases remained unmatched. Germline loops: CDR1 SNHLY, CDR2 FYNNEI. CDR3 residues: CASSEIAGEVGTQYF. The CDR3 DNA is TGTGCCAGCAGTGAGATAGCGGGAGAGGTTGGGACCCAGTACTTC.

The chain recombines TRBV30 with TRBJ2-1, with 10 bases lining up with TRBD2. The V segment lost 5 bases and the J segment 3 bases; nucleotides outside the gene matches: 4. Germline CDR1 GTSNPN, CDR2 SVGIG (reference sequence). This CDR3 has 14 amino acids. CDR3 DNA sequence: TGTGCCTGGTCCGGACTAGCGGACTACAATGAGCAGTTCTTC. This encodes CAWSGLADYNEQFF.

This clonotype was observed many times. The chain is built from TRBV10-3 and TRBJ2-1; D ambiguous. Looked up from germline, CDR1 is ENHRY and CDR2 is SYGVKD. The CDR3 runs to 11 residues. V dropped 6 bases and J dropped 10 bases, with 10 bases sitting between them. As DNA, the CDR3 is TGTGCCATCAGGGACCTAAAAGAGCAGTTCTTC. Protein: CAIRDLKEQFF.

The table lists this clonotype with many counts. The chain uses TRBV19 and TRBJ2-2, with D possibly being TRBD2 (6 bases). The CDR3 length is 15 residues. In germline, CDR1 is LNHDA, CDR2 SQIVND (reference sequence). V was clipped by 4 bases and J by 4 bases, with 13 bases between them. The CDR3 here is CASSTTSGGTGELFF. The CDR3 bases are TGTGCCAGTAGTACGACCTCCGGGGGCACCGGGGAGCTGTTTTTT. The whole variable domain, remainder taken from reference TRBV19 and TRBJ2-2, is DGGITQSPKYLFRKEGQNVTLSCEQNLNHDAMYWYRQDPGQGLRLIYYSQIVNDFQKGDIAEGYSVSREKKESFPLTVTSAQKNPTAFYLCASSTTSGGTGELFFGEGSRLTVL.

This clonotype was observed a few times. The rearrangement links TRBV7-8 to TRBJ2-7, with 9 bases that match TRBD1. The CDR3 has 15 residues. V lost 5 bases and J lost 2; bases outside the gene matches: 7. The V gene's germline CDR1 is SGHVS and CDR2 FQNEAQ. In nucleotides, the CDR3 is TGTGCCAGCAGCCCATGGACAGGGGAAGCCTACGAGCAGTACTTC. Protein: CASSPWTGEAYEQYF.

The chain is built from TRBV9 and TRBJ2-2, with 14 bases fitting TRBD2. Germline values: CDR1 SGDLS, CDR2 YYNGEE. The ends lost 5 bases at V and 4 bases at J; junction bases unmatched: 7. The CDR3 extends over 17 amino acids. The CDR3 nucleotides are TGTGCCAGCAGGGGGACTAGCGGGAGTTTAGGCACCGGGGAGCTGTTTTTT. Translating gives CASRGTSGSLGTGELFF.

This clonotype was observed many times. The V and J genes are TRBV2 and TRBJ2-6, with D perhaps matching TRBD2 (5 bases). V dropped 3 bases and J dropped 0 bases, with 6 bases sitting between them. The CDR3 sequence is 15 residues long. In germline, CDR1 is SNHLY, CDR2 FYNNEI. The CDR3 DNA follows: TGTGCCAGCAGTGAGAGGGTCTCTGGGGCCAACGTCCTGACTTTC. Its translation: CASSERVSGANVLTF.

The sample holds a few counts of this clonotype. The chain recombines TRBV27 with TRBJ2-7, with TRBD2 identical over 7 bases. The CDR3 is 16 residues long. Germline V gene lookup returns CDR1 MNHEY and CDR2 SMNVEV (reference sequence). Losses at the gene ends were 5 bases for V and 1 base for J; bases not matched to a gene: 11. CDR3 sequence reads: CASSRRSGAGSYEQYF. For the CDR3, the DNA is TGTGCCAGCAGTCGCCGGAGCGGGGCGGGATCCTACGAGCAGTACTTC.

Regarding this clonotype: A far larger clone lies a single base away; this is likely a read error. This sequence joins TRBV5-5 and TRBJ2-3, with 7 bases matching TRBD2. Germline V gene data show CDR1 as SGHKS and CDR2 as YYEKEE (reference sequence). Trimming cost V 5 bases and J 6 bases; bases outside gene matches: 15. The CDR3 spans 16 residues. In DNA form, the CDR3 reads TGTGCCAGCAGTACGGGGAGGGAGGGCCTCGAGGATACGCAGTATTTT. Translated, it gives CASSTGREGLEDTQYF.

This clonotype was seen at least ten times. The rearrangement uses TRBV19 and TRBJ2-7; 11 bases are a match to TRBD2. The V gene's germline CDR1 is LNHDA and CDR2 SQIVND (reference sequence). V gave up 5 bases and J gave up 3 bases; unmatched junction bases: 3. The CDR3 is made up of 14 amino acids. Here the CDR3 reads CASSGGLADYEQYF. CDR3 in DNA: TGTGCCAGTAGTGGGGGACTAGCGGACTACGAGCAGTACTTC.

This clonotype was observed at least ten times. The chain is built from TRBV27 and TRBJ1-5; the D is unclear. This CDR3 comprises 13 residues. Germline assignment: CDR1 MNHEY and CDR2 SMNVEV (reference sequence). V was pared by 5 bases and J by 7 bases, with 12 bases between. Here the CDR3 reads CASSIWTGQPQHF. CDR3 sequence (DNA): TGTGCCAGCAGTATCTGGACGGGGCAGCCCCAGCATTTT.

V and J are TRBV19 and TRBJ2-3, with 8 bases matching TRBD2. V shed 3 bases and J 1 base; nucleotides not matched to a gene: 6. Germline CDR1 and CDR2: LNHDA and SQIVND (reference sequence). The CDR3 has 16 amino acids. The CDR3 DNA is TGTGCCAGTAGTATCTCCCCGGGAGGGGGCACAGATACGCAGTATTTT. It is translated as CASSISPGGGTDTQYF.

The sample holds many counts of this clonotype. The genes are TRBV2 and TRBJ2-3, with D perhaps matching TRBD2 (6 bases). Germline V gene data show CDR1 as SNHLY and CDR2 as FYNNEI. Trimming removed 5 bases from V and 7 bases from J, with 19 bases in between. The CDR3 is 15 residues long. CDR3 residues: CASSTNHGLTHTQYF. The CDR3 coding sequence is TGTGCCAGCAGTACCAATCATGGACTAACCCATACGCAGTATTTT.